Following are 18 T cell receptor beta chains from one sample sequenced in a study of tumor and adjacent non-tumor tissue in lung cancer. The template was RNA from unsorted bulk tissue. A modified ARM-PCR protocol with three rounds of nested PCR amplified TCRbeta. TCRdb recomputed calls from the multiplex PCR reads with MiXCR, one row per CDR3 protein. The sample records tens of thousands of distinct CDR3 sequences, just under 60% being singletons. The sequenced material came from lung tumor tissue. The receptors originated from a man between 50 and 59 years old with non-small cell lung cancer.

The gene calls are TRBV6-5 and TRBJ1-2, with D maybe TRBD1 (6 bases). The CDR3 runs to 15 residues. The V end lost 2 bases, the J end lost 4 bases, and 14 bases lay between the germline ends. Germline V gene data show CDR1 as MNHEY and CDR2 as SVGAGI. CDR3 in amino acids: CASSYPGAVGYGYTF. Written as DNA, the CDR3 is TGTGCCAGCAGTTACCCGGGGGCCGTCGGCTATGGCTACACCTTC.

V gene TRBV20-1 combines with J gene TRBJ2-1; D is perhaps TRBD1 or TRBD2 (6 bases each). This CDR3 comprises 15 residues. The germline gives CDR1 DFQATT, CDR2 SNEGSKA (reference sequence). The V end lost 8 bases, the J end lost 9 bases, and 26 bases lay between the germline ends. The chain's CDR3 is CSPVKLDSLGGEQFF. The DNA of the CDR3 is TGCAGTCCTGTGAAGTTGGACAGTTTGGGGGGTGAGCAGTTCTTC.

Comments on this clonotype: A single base separates this from a much larger clone, so it may be a read error. The V gene is TRBV6-5, the J gene TRBJ2-7, with D possibly called TRBD1 or TRBD2 (6 bases each). The CDR3 is 17 amino acids. Trimming stripped 0 bases from V and 0 bases from J, with 15 bases between. Germline V gives CDR1 MNHEY, CDR2 SVGAGI. The CDR3 loop is CASSYSGGGSISYEQYF. DNA of the CDR3: TGTGCCAGCAGTTACTCCGGGGGCGGCAGCATCTCCTACGAGCAGTACTTC.

As regards this clonotype: A much larger clone differs from this one at a single base, so this may be a read error. The CDR3 end shows no conserved phenylalanine or tryptophan, and so a read error is likely. This chain uses TRBV4-1 with TRBJ2-1; D is perhaps TRBD1 (6 bases). Per the germline V gene, CDR1 is MGHRA and CDR2 is YSYEKL. The ends were cut back, 0 bases at V and 4 bases at J, with 22 bases in the middle. This CDR3 is 19 amino acids long. The CDR3 DNA reads as TGCGCCAGCAGCCAAGAGGGTCTTCCAGGTCGTAGGGGGTACAATGAGCAGTTCTCC. Translated, it gives CASSQEGLPGRRGYNEQFS.

This clonotype has ten or more counts. The chain carries TRBV10-2 and TRBJ2-7; D not resolved. V was shortened by 3 bases and J by 4 bases, with 7 bases between the two germline ends. The CDR3 sequence is 12 residues long. Germline V gene lookup returns CDR1 WSHSY and CDR2 SAAADI. The CDR3 protein is CASSETGYEQYF. In nucleotides, the CDR3 is TGCGCCAGCAGTGAAACCGGTTACGAGCAGTACTTC.

Remarks on this clonotype: A read error may account for a junction end that differs from germline. The chain recombines TRBV20-1 with TRBJ1-1; D not certain. This CDR3 spans 12 amino acids. CDR1 is DFQATT and CDR2 is SNEGSKA in the germline V gene (reference sequence). The CDR3 is CSASDSNTETFF. The CDR3 bases are TGCAGTGCATCGGACTCGAACACTGAAACTTTCTTT.

On this clonotype itself: A much bigger clone sits one base away, suggesting this may be a read error. The chain joins TRBV7-8 to TRBJ2-5, with a weak D call TRBD2 (5 bases). Germline V CDR1 and CDR2: SGHVS, FQNEAQ. CDR3 length: 11 amino acids. CDR3 DNA: TGTGCCAGCAGCTCTGGGGAGATCCAGTACTTC. Translated: CASSSGEIQYF.

In this sample, this clonotype turned up once. This chain links TRBV6-1 with TRBJ2-7; 10 bases are a match to TRBD1. The CDR3 has 14 residues. Germline V gene lookup returns CDR1 MNHNS and CDR2 SASEGT. CDR3 sequence (DNA): TGTAGCAGCAGCCGCGGGACAGGGGCTCCGGGGCAGTACTTC. This encodes CSSSRGTGAPGQYF.

Only a few counts were recorded for this clonotype. V usage is TRBV20-1 and J usage is TRBJ2-4; the match to TRBD2 covers 8 bases. V was clipped by 3 bases and J by 6 bases; unmatched bases: 1. CDR3 length equals 12 residues. Germline V gene data show CDR1 as DFQATT and CDR2 as SNEGSKA (reference sequence). This chain's CDR3 is CSARGTRNIQYF. Written as DNA, the CDR3 is TGCAGTGCTAGGGGGACTAGAAACATTCAGTACTTC.

This clonotype was recorded at least ten times. The rearrangement joins TRBV6-6 to TRBJ2-2; maybe TRBD2 (5 bases). The germline CDR1 and CDR2 sequences are MNHNY and SVGAGI (reference sequence). The CDR3 consists of 11 residues. V was pared by 8 bases and J by 9 bases, with 10 bases between. The CDR3 loop reads CASGSPRELFF. CDR3 coding DNA: TGTGCCAGCGGGAGCCCCAGGGAGCTGTTTTTT.

This chain links TRBV11-3 with TRBJ2-3; TRBD2 agrees at 12 bases. Germline values: CDR1 SGHNT, CDR2 YENEEA. The junction had 9 bases not matched to a gene; V was cut back by 4 bases and J by 7 bases. The CDR3 contains 16 residues. CDR3 DNA: TGTGCCAGCAGCTCAGGGACTAGCGGGTTCGCAAATACGCAGTATTTT. Encoded protein: CASSSGTSGFANTQYF.

This clonotype has a count of ten or more. The chain combines TRBV4-1 with TRBJ1-1; possibly TRBD1 for D (5 bases). V was pared by 0 bases and J by 4 bases, with 12 bases between. The CDR3 sequence is 15 residues long. CDR1 is MGHRA and CDR2 is YSYEKL in the germline V gene. The DNA for the CDR3 is TGCGCCAGCAGCCAAGATTCTGGGACCTCCACTGAAGCTTTCTTT. As protein: CASSQDSGTSTEAFF.

This clonotype was recorded many times. CDR3 protein: CASSLGQGIYGYTF. For the CDR3, the DNA is TGTGCCAGCAGCCTTGGACAGGGCATCTATGGCTACACCTTC. V usage is TRBV14 and J usage is TRBJ1-2; 8 nucleotides align to TRBD1. V lost 4 bases to trimming and J lost 4 bases; unmatched junction nucleotides: 5. CDR3 length equals 14 residues. Germline CDR1 reads SGHDN; CDR2 reads FVKESK. Complete variable domain (other parts from reference TRBV14 and TRBJ1-2): EAGVTQFPSHSVIEKGQTVTLRCDPISGHDNLYWYRRVMGKEIKFLLHFVKESKQDESGMPNNRFLAERTGGTYSTLKVQPAELEDSGVYFCASSLGQGIYGYTFGSGTRLTVV.

As concerns this clonotype: A much bigger clone sits one base away, suggesting this may be a read error. The J gene is TRBJ2-3, the V gene TRBV28; a weak D match, TRBD1 (6 bases). The germline CDR1 and CDR2 sequences are MDHEN and SYDVKM. The length of the CDR3 is 14 residues. The CDR3 sequence is CASTSARGTETQYF. The CDR3 region has the DNA TGTGCCAGCACCTCGGCCAGGGGCACAGAAACGCAGTATTTT.

CDR3 region: CASSRSGLVQETQYF. The CDR3 nucleotides are TGCGCCAGCAGCCGCTCGGGACTAGTCCAAGAGACCCAGTACTTC. The chain joins TRBV4-1 to TRBJ2-5; TRBD2 agrees at 8 bases. The CDR3 loop spans 15 amino acids. Germline V gene lookup returns CDR1 MGHRA and CDR2 YSYEKL. Trimming removed 4 bases from V and 1 base from J; junction bases left unmatched: 5.

This clonotype was seen a single time. J is TRBJ1-6 and V is TRBV4-1, with D hard to call. The V gene's germline CDR1 is MGHRA and CDR2 YSYEKL. There are 15 residues in the CDR3. The V gene lost 6 bases and the J gene lost 7 bases, with 16 bases spanning the gap. CDR3 coding DNA: TGCGCCAGCAGTTTAAGGGCTGTAATAAATTCACCCCTCCACTTT. Translating it yields CASSLRAVINSPLHF.

This clonotype was observed at least ten times. This chain joins TRBV12-5 and TRBJ2-5; D might be TRBD2 (5 bases). The CDR3 has 12 residues. Trimming pared 6 bases from V and 5 bases from J, leaving 10 bases between. Germline lookup yields CDR1 LGHNT and CDR2 FRNRAP. CDR3 amino acids: CASGAGLETQYF. CDR3 in DNA: TGTGCTAGTGGCGCGGGCTTGGAGACCCAGTACTTC.

This clonotype appeared a single time. At one boundary the junction diverges from the germline segment, which might be a read error. Here the CDR3 reads CRVDRGNIEALF. CDR3 DNA: TGCAGAGTCGACAGGGGGAACATTGAAGCTTTATTT. This sequence joins TRBV29-1 and TRBJ1-1; 9 bases match TRBD1. CDR3 length: 12 amino acids. CDR1 and CDR2 (germline): SQVTM, ANQGSEA.